What follows are 29 T cell receptor beta chains derived from one specimen sequenced in a study of T cells after yellow fever vaccination. From the 5' RACE reads, TCRdb called clonotypes with MiXCR, one entry per CDR3 protein. The repertoire consists of under 150,000 distinct CDR3 sequences, with approximately 14% occurring once and the leading ten covering 40% to 45%. Specimen: CD8+ T cells sorted from PBMCs, collected 5 days after the yellow fever booster vaccination. These receptors all come from a young man who received the YFV17D yellow fever vaccine.

The chain is built from TRBV5-4 and TRBJ2-3; 12 nucleotides align to TRBD2. The trim removed 5 bases at V and 5 bases at J, leaving 6 bases unmatched. This CDR3 spans 15 amino acids. Germline assignment: CDR1 SGHNT and CDR2 YYREEE (reference sequence). CDR3 residues: CASRPSGGAGDTQYF. Written as DNA, the CDR3 is TGTGCCAGCAGACCTAGCGGGGGGGCTGGAGATACGCAGTATTTT.

This clonotype was counted between two and nine times. The chain is built from TRBV10-3 and TRBJ2-7; D remains unclear. The CDR3 has 14 amino acids. CDR1 is ENHRY and CDR2 is SYGVKD in the germline V gene. V lost 2 bases to trimming and J lost 2 bases, with 10 bases between them. The CDR3 protein is CAISEGVLPYEQYV. In DNA form, the CDR3 reads TGTGCCATCAGTGAGGGAGTCCTCCCCTACGAGCAGTACGTC.

This clonotype was observed at least ten times. This chain links TRBV5-1 with TRBJ2-6; D is unclear. The CDR3 has 14 residues. Deletions cut 1 base from V and 0 bases from J, with 2 bases between. Germline V lookup: CDR1 SGHRS, CDR2 YFSETQ. CDR3 bases: TGCGCCAGCAGCTTGTACTCTGGGGCCAACGTCCTGACTTTC. Translating it yields CASSLYSGANVLTF.

This sequence joins TRBV5-1 and TRBJ1-1; no clear D gene. V dropped 4 bases and J dropped 0 bases, with 7 bases sitting between them. CDR1 and CDR2 (germline): SGHRS, YFSETQ. This CDR3 comprises 13 residues. The CDR3 spells CASSPAMNTEAFF. CDR3 bases: TGCGCCAGCAGCCCCGCAATGAACACTGAAGCTTTCTTT.

This clonotype appeared many times. The CDR3 protein is CASSKVQGRNSYEQYF. The CDR3 bases are TGTGCCAGCAGCAAAGTCCAGGGGCGAAACTCCTACGAGCAGTACTTC. This chain uses TRBV21-1 with TRBJ2-7; TRBD1, the D gene given by the table, was not confirmed from the DNA. TRBV21-1 is assigned pseudogene status. The CDR3 is 16 amino acids.

This rearrangement joins TRBV7-2 to TRBJ2-7; unclear D gene. CDR1 is SGHTA, CDR2 FQGNSA, per germline. The CDR3 covers 18 residues. V was cut by 3 bases and J by 4 bases, with 25 bases left in between. The CDR3 DNA reads TGTGCCAGCAGCTTTCGTGCAGGCAGCCCCAGTCCGAGATACGAGCAGTACTTC. It yields the protein CASSFRAGSPSPRYEQYF.

The chain recombines TRBV6-1 with TRBJ2-6; tentative D call: TRBD1 (6 bases). This CDR3 has 15 residues. The ends were cut back, 6 bases at V and 2 bases at J, with 11 bases in the middle. Germline assignment: CDR1 MNHNS and CDR2 SASEGT. Here the CDR3 DNA reads TGTGCCAGCAGCGGCGAGGGGGCTGGGGCCAACGTCCTGACTTTC. Translated, it gives CASSGEGAGANVLTF.

The chain carries TRBV4-2 and TRBJ1-2, with TRBD1 as a possible D gene (6 bases). The CDR3 runs 16 residues. Germline lookup yields CDR1 LGHNA and CDR2 YNFKEQ. The V end lost 3 bases, the J end lost 3 bases, and 17 bases lay between the germline ends. This CDR3 reads CASSQKGGGLDYGYTF. The CDR3, as DNA: TGTGCCAGCAGCCAGAAGGGAGGGGGATTGGACTATGGCTACACCTTC.

This clonotype was seen more than once but under ten times. CDR3 bases: TGTGCCAGCAGTTTATCGGCCTTTGGCAATCAGCCCCAGCATTTT. Protein: CASSLSAFGNQPQHF. The chain uses TRBV27 and TRBJ1-5; the D is unclear. The V gene's germline CDR1 is MNHEY and CDR2 SMNVEV (reference sequence). Deletions cut 0 bases from V and 2 bases from J, with 8 bases between. This CDR3 spans 15 amino acids.

In this sample, this clonotype turned up a few times. The V gene is TRBV20-1, the J gene TRBJ2-5, with TRBD2 matching over 9 bases. Germline V gene sequence: CDR1 DFQATT, CDR2 SNEGSKA (reference sequence). The V and J ends lost 2 bases and 4 bases, in that order; junction bases with no gene match: 5. This CDR3 has 14 residues. CDR3 region: CSARLAGMGETQYF. The CDR3 DNA is TGCAGTGCTAGACTAGCGGGGATGGGAGAGACCCAGTACTTC.

A few counts support this clonotype. The rearrangement joins TRBV7-9 to TRBJ1-1; D unresolved. Trimming removed 1 base at V and 8 bases at J, with 8 bases between. The CDR3 is 12 amino acids. Looked up from germline, CDR1 is SEHNR and CDR2 is FQNEAQ (reference sequence). CDR3 DNA: TGTGCCAGCAGCTTAGGCAAAGCGGAAGCTTTCTTT. This gives the protein CASSLGKAEAFF.

This clonotype occurred many times. The V and J genes are TRBV4-3 and TRBJ2-5, with TRBD1 matching over 7 bases. The CDR3 runs to 15 residues. Germline V gene data show CDR1 as LGHNA and CDR2 as YSLEER. The V gene end was trimmed by 0 bases and the J gene end by 1 base; junction bases not matched to a gene: 2. CDR3 bases: TGCGCCAGCAGCCAAGATTACAGGGGCCAAGAGACCCAGTACTTC. It translates to CASSQDYRGQETQYF.

This clonotype was picked up a small number of times. The chain combines TRBV11-2 with TRBJ2-5, with D perhaps matching TRBD1 (6 bases). Germline V gene sequence: CDR1 SGHAT, CDR2 FQNNGV. This CDR3 comprises 15 residues. With 4 bases removed from V and 0 bases from J, the gap between germline ends came to 12 bases. CDR3 protein: CASSSTHRDQETQYF. CDR3 DNA: TGTGCCAGCAGCTCCACCCACAGGGACCAAGAGACCCAGTACTTC.

A few counts support this clonotype. The chain joins TRBV7-9 to TRBJ1-2; D is undetermined. Trimming removed 5 bases at V and 6 bases at J, with 16 bases between. Germline assignment: CDR1 SEHNR and CDR2 FQNEAQ (reference sequence). The CDR3 extends over 14 amino acids. CDR3 coding DNA: TGTGCCAGCAGCCACGCGGGGAATCAGCATGGCTACACCTTC. As protein: CASSHAGNQHGYTF.

The chain recombines TRBV21-1 with TRBJ2-6. TRBV21-1 is noted as a pseudogene. The CDR3 has 16 residues. The DNA for the CDR3 is TGTGCCAGCAGCAAAGCTGGAAGGTCTGGGGCCAACGTCCTGACTTTC. It specifies CASSKAGRSGANVLTF.

This clonotype appeared a few times. The chain employs TRBV7-9 and TRBJ2-3; D is undetermined. Per the germline V gene, CDR1 is SEHNR and CDR2 is FQNEAQ (reference sequence). This CDR3 spans 15 amino acids. Trimming removed 3 bases from V and 6 bases from J, with 16 bases in between. CDR3 sequence: CASSLVTASLDTQYF. In DNA form, the CDR3 reads TGTGCCAGCAGCTTGGTTACTGCCTCGTTGGATACGCAGTATTTT.

V is TRBV6-5 and J is TRBJ2-7; 12 nucleotides align to TRBD2. V lost 2 bases to trimming and J lost 3 bases; unmatched junction nucleotides: 8. Germline V gene sequence: CDR1 MNHEY, CDR2 SVGAGI. This CDR3 region has 17 residues. In DNA form, the CDR3 reads TGTGCCAGCAGTTACACACTAGCGGGGGGACCTAGCTACGAGCAGTACTTC. It translates to CASSYTLAGGPSYEQYF.

V is TRBV27 and J is TRBJ2-1; tentative D call: TRBD2 (6 bases). CDR3 length equals 12 residues. Trimming removed 4 bases at V and 9 bases at J, with 10 bases between. Germline V CDR1 and CDR2: MNHEY, SMNVEV (reference sequence). The DNA for the CDR3 is TGTGCCAGCAGTTCACGGGGGTCTGAGCAGTTCTTC. Translated: CASSSRGSEQFF.

This clonotype was detected a few times. The chain carries TRBV20-1 and TRBJ1-1; D is ambiguous. CDR3 length: 16 residues. Germline V gene lookup returns CDR1 DFQATT and CDR2 SNEGSKA (reference sequence). Here the CDR3 reads CSAGSAGGSVGTEAFF. The CDR3 DNA follows: TGCAGCGCAGGATCGGCAGGCGGTTCGGTGGGCACTGAAGCTTTCTTT.

This clonotype was found a few times. This sequence joins TRBV7-9 and TRBJ2-4, with D tentatively TRBD2 (6 bases). The ends were cut back, 5 bases at V and 0 bases at J, with 14 bases in the middle. This CDR3 comprises 16 residues. Germline loops: CDR1 SEHNR, CDR2 FQNEAQ (reference sequence). CDR3 sequence: CASSLGTPEAKNIQYF. Written as DNA, the CDR3 is TGTGCCAGCAGCCTCGGGACTCCCGAAGCCAAAAACATTCAGTACTTC.

This chain uses TRBV5-6 with TRBJ2-5; a possible D gene is TRBD2 (6 bases). There are 14 residues in the CDR3. Germline-derived CDR1 and CDR2 are SGHDT and YYEEEE. The V end was cut by 0 bases, the J end by 5 bases, with 11 bases between. The DNA of the CDR3 is TGTGCCAGCAGCTTGGGGGGGGATTTGGAGACCCAGTACTTC. Its translation: CASSLGGDLETQYF.

This clonotype occurred a few times. The chain couples TRBV20-1 to TRBJ2-7; 7 positions match TRBD1. Germline trimming cut 0 bases from V and 3 bases from J; bases unmatched to any gene: 11. The CDR3 runs to 16 residues. Germline assignment: CDR1 DFQATT and CDR2 SNEGSKA (reference sequence). This CDR3 is CSARDISGTVIYEQYF. In DNA form, the CDR3 reads TGCAGTGCTAGAGACATCTCCGGGACAGTGATCTACGAGCAGTACTTC.

This clonotype has ten or more counts. CDR3 DNA: TGTGCCAGCAGCATGTATTCGGACACAGATACGCAGTATTTT. Amino acid sequence: CASSMYSDTDTQYF. The chain is built from TRBV9 and TRBJ2-3; no firm D call. The CDR3 totals 14 residues. Per the germline V gene, CDR1 is SGDLS and CDR2 is YYNGEE. V was pared by 4 bases and J by 2 bases, with 11 bases between.

The CDR3: CASSQRPQEPQHF. Written as DNA, the CDR3 is TGCGCCAGCAGCCAAAGGCCCCAGGAGCCCCAGCATTTT. This sequence joins TRBV5-1 and TRBJ1-5; D remains unclear. V lost 4 bases and J 8 bases, leaving 13 bases between the germline ends. The CDR3 spans 13 residues. Germline V lookup: CDR1 SGHRS, CDR2 YFSETQ.

This clonotype was observed a few times. The chain uses TRBV6-2 or TRBV6-3 and TRBJ2-5; D remains ambiguous. Germline lookup yields CDR1 MNHEY and CDR2 SVGEGT. The CDR3 sequence is 13 residues long. Trimming took 6 bases from V and 5 from J, leaving 13 bases between them. The CDR3 spells CASSLSARETQYF. Here the CDR3 DNA reads TGTGCCAGCAGCCTATCGGCCCGGGAGACCCAGTACTTC.

This clonotype occurred a few times. The rearrangement joins TRBV15 to TRBJ2-1; no clear D gene. V was pared by 0 bases and J by 7 bases, with 16 bases between. The length of the CDR3 is 16 residues. From germline, CDR1 is LNHNV and CDR2 YYDKDF (reference sequence). CDR3 residues: CATSRDPMYGINEQFF. The CDR3 DNA reads as TGTGCCACCAGCAGAGATCCGATGTACGGTATTAATGAGCAGTTCTTC.

This clonotype has just a few counts. The DNA of the CDR3 is TGTGCCAGCAGTTACTTGAGCTCCTATAATTCACCCCTCCACTTT. Protein product: CASSYLSSYNSPLHF. V usage is TRBV28 and J usage is TRBJ1-6; no clear D. This CDR3 is built from 15 residues. V was trimmed by 4 bases and J by 0 bases, leaving 7 bases between them. Germline CDR1 MDHEN, CDR2 SYDVKM.

DNA for the CDR3: TGCAGCGTTTCCGGGACAACAACGGACGAGCAGTACTTC. Translation: CSVSGTTTDEQYF. The chain combines TRBV29-1 with TRBJ2-7; perhaps TRBD1 as D (6 bases). Germline CDR1 is SQVTM and CDR2 is ANQGSEA. This CDR3 spans 13 amino acids. V dropped 5 bases and J dropped 5 bases, with 16 bases sitting between them.

The V call is TRBV7-9, the J call TRBJ2-5; 11 bases match TRBD2. V was clipped by 5 bases and J by 3 bases; unmatched bases: 5. CDR3 size: 15 residues. The germline V gene encodes CDR1 SEHNR and CDR2 FQNEAQ (reference sequence). Here the CDR3 reads CASSRPGLAEETQYF. The CDR3, as DNA: TGTGCCAGCAGCCGCCCGGGACTAGCGGAAGAGACCCAGTACTTC.